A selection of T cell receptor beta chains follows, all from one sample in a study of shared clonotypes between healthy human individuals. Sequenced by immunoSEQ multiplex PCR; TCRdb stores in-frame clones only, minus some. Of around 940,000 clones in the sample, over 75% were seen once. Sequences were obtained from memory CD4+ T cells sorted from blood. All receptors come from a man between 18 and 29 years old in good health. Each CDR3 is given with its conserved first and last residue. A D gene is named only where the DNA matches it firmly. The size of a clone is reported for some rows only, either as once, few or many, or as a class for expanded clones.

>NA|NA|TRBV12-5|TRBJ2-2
TGTGCTAGTAGTGTCGACACCGGGGAGCTGTTTTTT
CASSVDTGELFF
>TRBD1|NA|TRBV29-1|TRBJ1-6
TGCTGCGTTTCGACAGGGAGGAATTCACCCCTCCACTTT
CCVSTGRNSPLHF
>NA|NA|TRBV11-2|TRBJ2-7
TGTGCCAGCAGCTTAGGGGACGTAACCTCCTACGAGCAGTACTTC
CASSLGDVTSYEQYF
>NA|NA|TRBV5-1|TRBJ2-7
TGCGCCAGCAGCTTGGCCTGGACAGCCGCCTACGAGCAGTACTTC
CASSLAWTAAYEQYF
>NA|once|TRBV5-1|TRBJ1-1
TGCGCCAGCAGCTTAGGCCAGATGAACACTGAAGCTTTCTTT
CASSLGQMNTEAFF
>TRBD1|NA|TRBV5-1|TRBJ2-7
TGCGCCAGCAGCTTGGCCCTAGACAGGGGAGACGAGCAGTACTTC
CASSLALDRGDEQYF
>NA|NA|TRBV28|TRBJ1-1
TGTGCCAGCAGTTTCATGAGGGAGGGTACTGAAGCTTTCTTT
CASSFMREGTEAFF
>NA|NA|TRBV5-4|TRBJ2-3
TGTGCCAGCAGTTCCGGGGGCCCCAGCACAGATACGCAGTATTTT
CASSSGGPSTDTQYF
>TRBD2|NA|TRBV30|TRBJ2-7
TGTGCCTGGAGTGTACGAGGGGCCTTCTCGGGGGGGCCCTACGAGCAGTACTTC
CAWSVRGAFSGGPYEQYF
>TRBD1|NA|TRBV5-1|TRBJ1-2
TGCGCCAGCAGCCCACCGGGACAGGGGGGAAATGGCTACACCTTC
CASSPPGQGGNGYTF
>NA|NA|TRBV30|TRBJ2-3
TGTGCCTGGGGGTTATTAGGGGGAGGCACAGATACGCAGTATTTT
CAWGLLGGGTDTQYF
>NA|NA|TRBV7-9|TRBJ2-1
TGTGCCAGCACGGGGGACAGCTACAATGAGCAGTTCTTC
CASTGDSYNEQFF
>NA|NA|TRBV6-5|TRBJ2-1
TGTGCCAGCAGTTACTCTTGGGGTACTCCTCAGAATGAGCAGTTCTTC
CASSYSWGTPQNEQFF
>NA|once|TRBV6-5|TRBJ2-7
TGTGCCAGCAGTAACTCTCCCTACGAGCAGTACTTC
CASSNSPYEQYF
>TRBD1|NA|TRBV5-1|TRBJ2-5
TGCGCCAGCAGCCCTGGGGTAGCAGGGGGCGGAGAGACCCAGTACTTC
CASSPGVAGGGETQYF
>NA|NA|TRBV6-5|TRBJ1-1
TGTGCCAGCAGTTCCCTGGGGGGAGCTGAAGCTTTCTTT
CASSSLGGAEAFF
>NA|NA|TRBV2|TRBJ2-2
TGTGCCAGCCAACTTCTTATGAACACCGGGGAGCTGTTTTTT
CASQLLMNTGELFF
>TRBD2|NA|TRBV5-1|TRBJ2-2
TGCGCCAGCAGCTCACAAGCGGGGCGAAACACCGGGGAGCTGTTTTTT
CASSSQAGRNTGELFF
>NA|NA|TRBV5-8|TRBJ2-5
TGTGCCAGCAGCCCTCTAGATGGGGCTGGGGAGACCCAGTACTTC
CASSPLDGAGETQYF
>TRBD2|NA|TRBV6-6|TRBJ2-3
TGTGCCAGCAGCCTAGGACTAGCGGGGGCCAAAGATACGCAGTATTTT
CASSLGLAGAKDTQYF
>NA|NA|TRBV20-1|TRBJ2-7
TGCAGTGCTAGGCGGCTCGAGCAGTACTTC
CSARRLEQYF
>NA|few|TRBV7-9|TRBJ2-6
TGTGCCAGCAGCCCAAGTACTGGGGCCAACGTCCTGACTTTC
CASSPSTGANVLTF
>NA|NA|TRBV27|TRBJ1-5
TGTGCCAGCAGTTTATCGATAACTTCAAATCAGCCCCAGCATTTT
CASSLSITSNQPQHF
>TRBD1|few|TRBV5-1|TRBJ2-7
TGCGCCAGCAGCTTGGTAAAGGGACAGGGCTACGAGCAGTACTTC
CASSLVKGQGYEQYF
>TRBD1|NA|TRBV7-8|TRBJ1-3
TGTGCCAGCAGCTTAAGGGACAGGGGTACTGGAAACACCATATATTTT
CASSLRDRGTGNTIYF
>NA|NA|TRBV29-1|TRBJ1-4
TGCAGCGTTGACGGAGCAACTAATGAAAAACTGTTTTTT
CSVDGATNEKLFF
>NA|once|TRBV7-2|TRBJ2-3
TGTGCCAGCAGCTTATTGGGGGGAGATACGCAGTATTTT
CASSLLGGDTQYF
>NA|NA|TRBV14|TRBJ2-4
TGTGCCAGCAGCCAAGTGGAAGCCAAAAACATTCAGTACTTC
CASSQVEAKNIQYF
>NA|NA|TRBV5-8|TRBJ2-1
TGTGCCAGCAAGGGGTACAATGAGCAGTTCTTC
CASKGYNEQFF
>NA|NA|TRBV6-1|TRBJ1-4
TGTGCCAGCAGGGAGGGTGGGGCTAATGAAAAACTGTTTTTT
CASREGGANEKLFF
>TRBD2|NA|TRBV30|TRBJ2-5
TGTGCCTGTAGCGGGGGCATTCAAGAGACCCAGTACTTC
CACSGGIQETQYF
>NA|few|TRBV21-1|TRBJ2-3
TGTGCCAGCAGCAAAAGGGCTAGCGGGGGGGCCGGGCGAGATACGCAGTATTTT
CASSKRASGGAGRDTQYF
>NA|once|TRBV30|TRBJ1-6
TGTGCCTGGACCGTTAATTCACCCCTCCACTTT
CAWTVNSPLHF